Below, 7 T cell receptor beta chains from the same sample are listed, as sequenced in a study of T cells in Graves' hyperthyroidism and ophthalmopathy (dated by TCRdb to 2018 to 2020). Libraries were built with multiplex PCR. TCRdb records Illumina HiSeq 2000 as the sequencer. Amplification of TCR beta CDR3 regions was carried out from RNA transcripts. The first round of RT-PCR for the TCR CDR3 was performed with the HTBI primer set and the Qiagen OneStep RT-PCR kit. TCRdb applied fastp at Q25 and MiXCR to the public reads, then kept only in-frame beta chains. Rows with a matching CDR3 protein are joined into one entry that keeps the most common DNA and genes. For this sample the table gives 250,000 to 400,000 distinct CDR3 sequences, of which roughly 15% were detected only once. 34% of the sample rests with the top ten. The material sequenced was blood. The receptors shown here come from a woman aged 40 to 49 with Graves' ophthalmopathy.

This clonotype was detected a few times. This chain connects TRBV6-2 or TRBV6-3 to TRBJ2-7; 8 bases line up with TRBD2. Trimming removed 9 bases from V and 9 bases from J; junction bases left unmatched: 13. Germline CDR1 MNHEY, CDR2 SVGEGT. This CDR3 has 13 amino acids. The CDR3 sequence: CASTLAGLRGQYF. DNA for the CDR3: TGTGCCAGTACCCTAGCGGGTCTACGAGGGCAGTACTTC.

As for this clonotype: Just one base apart from a much larger clone, this may be a read error. This chain joins TRBV12-3 or TRBV12-4 and TRBJ2-6, with a weak D call TRBD2 (6 bases). This CDR3 contains 16 residues. The CDR3 sequence is CAGSFPGGLGANVLTF. The DNA for the CDR3 is TGTGCCGGCAGTTTCCCCGGGGGTCTTGGGGCCAACGTCCTGACTTTC.

This clonotype occurred many times. The V call is TRBV27, the J call TRBJ1-2, with a possible D match to TRBD1 (5 bases). Trimming shortened V by 6 bases and J by 1 base, and 15 bases separated the two germline ends. CDR1 is MNHEY, CDR2 SMNVEV, per germline (reference sequence). This CDR3 spans 15 amino acids. CDR3 coding DNA: TGTGCCAGCAGCTACTCCAGGGAGGGTAACTATGGCTACACCTTC. It is translated as CASSYSREGNYGYTF.

This clonotype was recorded at least ten times. The rearrangement uses TRBV2 and TRBJ2-7, with 9 bases identical to TRBD1. This CDR3 has 16 residues. Trimming took 7 bases from V and 2 from J; bases not matched to a gene: 12. Germline-derived CDR1 and CDR2 are SNHLY and FYNNEI. CDR3 residues: CASTKDPGTGTYEQYF. The CDR3 nucleotides read TGTGCCAGCACCAAGGACCCCGGGACAGGGACCTACGAGCAGTACTTC.

The CDR3, as DNA: TGCAGTGCTAGAGCCCTCCAGGAGGTGGACTATGCCTCTGGAAACACCATATATTTT. It codes for CSARALQEVDYASGNTIYF. The chain joins TRBV20-1 to TRBJ1-3; D gene uncertain. With 1 base removed from V and 0 bases from J, the gap between germline ends came to 22 bases. The CDR3 is 19 residues long. Germline CDR1 reads DFQATT; CDR2 reads SNEGSKA (reference sequence).

This clonotype was seen repeatedly, ten times or more. The chain employs TRBV5-1 and TRBJ1-2, with 9 bases aligning to TRBD1. The CDR3 totals 17 residues. Per germline, CDR1 SGHRS and CDR2 YFSETQ. The ends lost 4 bases at V and 7 bases at J; junction bases unmatched: 17. In DNA, the CDR3 is TGCGCCAGCAGCCCAGGGACAGGGAATCATCGGACCGGTGGCTACACCTTC. Its protein product is CASSPGTGNHRTGGYTF.

This clonotype has a count of ten or more. The CDR3 DNA sequence: TGTGCCAGCAGTTTATCGGCGGGAATCAATGAGCAGTTCTTC. Protein product: CASSLSAGINEQFF. The chain joins TRBV27 to TRBJ2-1; possible D gene TRBD2, 6 bases. The germline V and J ends were trimmed by 0 bases and 6 bases, with 9 bases remaining between them. CDR1 MNHEY and CDR2 SMNVEV come from the germline V gene (reference sequence). CDR3 length: 14 residues.